The rows below give T cell receptor beta chains drawn from one sample of a study of shared clonotypes between healthy human individuals. Here immunoSEQ multiplex PCR was the method, and the copy in TCRdb shows in-frame clones only, minus some. The sample lists about 2 million clones, roughly 94% seen once, with 0.1% to 0.15% in the top ten. The sequenced sample was naive CD4+ T cells sorted from blood. The source is a man between 18 and 35 years old in good health. The CDR3 runs from the conserved cysteine through the conserved F or W. D genes are given only for firm matches. Clone size is given for some rows only: seen once, a few or many times, or a class if the clone is expanded.

J,V,size,D,DNA,CDR3
TRBJ1-6,TRBV27,.,.,TGTGCCAGCAAACTGATGGAGGGTAATTCACCCCTCCACTTT,CASKLMEGNSPLHF
TRBJ2-7,TRBV2,.,.,TGTGCCAGCAGCAGGAGCTACGAGCAGTACTTC,CASSRSYEQYF
TRBJ1-3,TRBV5-1,.,.,TGCGCCAGCAGCTTGGAGCCGGCTGGAAACACCATATATTTT,CASSLEPAGNTIYF
TRBJ1-4,TRBV11-2,.,.,TGTGCCAGCAGCTTAGATGAGGCGGGCACCTGGGAAAAACTGTTTTTT,CASSLDEAGTWEKLFF
TRBJ2-4,TRBV5-1,.,TRBD2,TGCGCCAGCAGCCCAGGACTAGCGGGAGATAAAAACATTCAGTACTTC,CASSPGLAGDKNIQYF
TRBJ2-3,TRBV18,.,.,TGTGCCAGCTCACCTCCTGCGGGCACAGATACGCAGTATTTT,CASSPPAGTDTQYF
TRBJ2-7,TRBV9,.,.,TGTGCCAGCAGCGCCCGGGACTCTACCTACGAGCAGTACTTC,CASSARDSTYEQYF
TRBJ1-1,TRBV2,.,.,TGTGCCAGCTGGACAAGGAGCACTGAAGCTTTCTTT,CASWTRSTEAFF
TRBJ2-1,TRBV7-9,.,TRBD2,TGTGCCAGCAGCAAGAGCGGGGTGAGCTCCTACAATGAGCAGTTCTTC,CASSKSGVSSYNEQFF
TRBJ1-2,TRBV6-5,.,TRBD1,TGTGCCAGCAGCCAAGGGACAGGGAGCTATGGCTACACCTTC,CASSQGTGSYGYTF
TRBJ2-2,TRBV11-2,many,.,TGTGCCAGCAGCTTATCCGGCAAGAAGGGGACCGGGGAGCTGTTTTTT,CASSLSGKKGTGELFF
TRBJ1-4,TRBV7-9,.,.,TGTGCCAGCAGTTCAGGGCGGGGTAATGAAAAACTGTTTTTT,CASSSGRGNEKLFF
TRBJ2-6,TRBV7-3,.,TRBD1,TGTGCCAGCAGCGTTACAGGGGCTGGGGCCAACGTCCTGACTTTC,CASSVTGAGANVLTF
TRBJ1-4,TRBV19,once,.,TGTGCCAGTAGTATTAGTCACAACTGGGCTAATGAAAAACTGTTTTTT,CASSISHNWANEKLFF
TRBJ1-4,TRBV10-1,.,.,TGCGCCAGCAGTGAGTCCGGATTGGAAAAACTGTTTTTT,CASSESGLEKLFF
TRBJ2-7,TRBV5-1,.,TRBD1,TGCGCCAGCAGCTTGGGTGGGACAGGGCTCTACGAGCAGTACTTC,CASSLGGTGLYEQYF
TRBJ1-1,TRBV9,.,TRBD1,TGTGCCAGCAGCGCCCCCGGGACAGGGAGGACTGAAGCTTTCTTT,CASSAPGTGRTEAFF
TRBJ2-3,TRBV11-2,once,TRBD2,TGTGCCAGCAGCCTTACCCCCGGACTAGTCATCTCTAGCACAGATACGCAGTATTTT,CASSLTPGLVISSTDTQYF
TRBJ1-6,TRBV5-4,.,.,TGTGCCAGCAGCCCCGAGCCTGGGGATTCACCCCTCCACTTT,CASSPEPGDSPLHF
TRBJ1-6,TRBV10-2,.,.,TGCGCCAGCAGACAGGGCCGGCGGCAGTATAATTCACCCCTCCACTTT,CASRQGRRQYNSPLHF
TRBJ1-2,TRBV28,.,TRBD1,TGTGCCAGCAGGCCGACAGGGTGGGCGGATGGCTACACCTTC,CASRPTGWADGYTF
TRBJ2-1,TRBV27,.,TRBD2,TGTGCCAGCAGTTTATCCTTTGCGGGGGGCTACAATGAGCAGTTCTTC,CASSLSFAGGYNEQFF
TRBJ2-1,TRBV30,.,TRBD2,TGTGCCTGGAGTTCACGGGGTTCGGGACTAGTTAGGAGTGAGCAGTTCTTC,CAWSSRGSGLVRSEQFF
TRBJ1-6,TRBV5-4,.,.,TGTGCCAGCAGCTTGGGCGGAAATAATTCACCCCTCCACTTT,CASSLGGNNSPLHF
TRBJ2-2,TRBV18,.,TRBD1,TGTGCCAGCTCAACCACGGGACAGGCGAACACCGGGGAGCTGTTTTTT,CASSTTGQANTGELFF
TRBJ2-7,TRBV6-1,.,TRBD2,TGTGCCAGCAGTTCGGGTGGGGGGGAGAACGAGCAGTACTTC,CASSSGGGENEQYF
TRBJ2-3,TRBV7-9,.,.,TGTGCCAGCAGCTCCGATGCGATGGATACGCAGTATTTT,CASSSDAMDTQYF
TRBJ2-2,TRBV5-4,.,TRBD2,TGTGCCAGCAGCTTGGGCAGCGGGGGGGCCAACACCGGGGAGCTGTTTTTT,CASSLGSGGANTGELFF
TRBJ2-3,TRBV5-6,.,.,TGTGCCAGCAGCTTGGGCGACAGGGATACGCAGTATTTT,CASSLGDRDTQYF
TRBJ1-5,TRBV7-2,once,.,TGTGCCAGCAGCCATAAACTACAGGGCCAGCCCCAGCATTTT,CASSHKLQGQPQHF
TRBJ1-4,TRBV6-5,.,TRBD1,TGTGCCAGCAGGAGGACAGGGGGGAAACTGTTTTTT,CASRRTGGKLFF
TRBJ2-3,TRBV6-4,.,.,TGTGCCAGCAGTGACCAGGGCGGGCCGGATACGCAGTATTTT,CASSDQGGPDTQYF
TRBJ2-7,TRBV18,.,TRBD1,TGTGCCAGCTCACCGACAGGGGAGTTCGAGCAGTACTTC,CASSPTGEFEQYF
TRBJ2-3,TRBV10-3,.,TRBD2,TGTGCCATCAGTGAGTCGACTGGCGGGAGAACAGATACGCAGTATTTT,CAISESTGGRTDTQYF
TRBJ1-5,TRBV29-1,.,TRBD1,TGCAGCGTCCGGACAGGGGTGAGCAATCAGCCCCAGCATTTT,CSVRTGVSNQPQHF
TRBJ2-3,TRBV5-1,.,.,TGCGCCAGCAGGGGCGTCGGAGACAAGTATCGAGATACGCAGTATTTT,CASRGVGDKYRDTQYF
TRBJ2-5,TRBV11-2,.,.,TGTGCCAGCAGCCGGGATTTACAAGAGACCCAGTACTTC,CASSRDLQETQYF
TRBJ1-2,TRBV7-9,.,.,TGTGCCAGCAGCTTAGATGCCCAACGGGACTATGGCTACACCTTC,CASSLDAQRDYGYTF
TRBJ2-2,TRBV19,.,TRBD1,TGTGCCAGTAGCACCCTTGGGACAGCGAACACCGGGGAGCTGTTTTTT,CASSTLGTANTGELFF
TRBJ2-6,TRBV25-1,.,.,TGTGCCAGCAGTGAGGGGGGACTGCTCTCTGGGGCCAACGTCCTGACTTTC,CASSEGGLLSGANVLTF
TRBJ2-1,TRBV5-6,.,.,TGTGCCAGCAGCTTGGGTCCGAGCTCCTACAATGAGCAGTTCTTC,CASSLGPSSYNEQFF
TRBJ1-2,TRBV9,few,.,TGTGCCAGCAGCGTAGGGTATGGCTACACCTTC,CASSVGYGYTF
TRBJ2-7,TRBV6-6,.,.,TGTGCCAGCAGTTCCCCAGGATTCTACGAGCAGTACTTC,CASSSPGFYEQYF